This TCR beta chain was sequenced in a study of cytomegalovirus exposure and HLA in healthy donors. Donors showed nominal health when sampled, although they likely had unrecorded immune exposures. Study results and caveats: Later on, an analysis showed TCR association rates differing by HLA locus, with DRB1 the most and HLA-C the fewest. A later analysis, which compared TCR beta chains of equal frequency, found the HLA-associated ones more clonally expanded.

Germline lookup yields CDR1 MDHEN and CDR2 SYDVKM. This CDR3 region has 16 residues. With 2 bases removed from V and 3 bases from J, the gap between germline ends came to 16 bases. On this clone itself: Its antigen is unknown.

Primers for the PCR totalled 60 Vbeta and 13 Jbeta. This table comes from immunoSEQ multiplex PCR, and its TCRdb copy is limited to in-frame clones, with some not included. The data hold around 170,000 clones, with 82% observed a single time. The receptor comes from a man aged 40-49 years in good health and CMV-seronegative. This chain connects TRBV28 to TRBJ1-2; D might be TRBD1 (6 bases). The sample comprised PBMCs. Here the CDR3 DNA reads TGTGCCAGCAGTTTACCGCGGAACAGGGATCACTATGGCTACACCTTC. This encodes CASSLPRNRDHYGYTF.